These 24 T cell receptor beta chains share one sample of origin, sequenced in a study of cytomegalovirus exposure and HLA in healthy donors. PCR employed 60 Vbeta and 13 Jbeta primers. Sequenced by immunoSEQ multiplex PCR; TCRdb stores in-frame clones only, minus some. The sample lists some 140,000 clones; roughly 80% were seen once. The material sequenced was PBMCs. The origin of the receptors is a man aged 35-49 years in good health and CMV-seronegative.

This sequence joins TRBV28 and TRBJ1-4; 8 nucleotides line up with TRBD1. This CDR3 spans 14 amino acids. Trimming removed 5 bases from V and 8 bases from J; junction bases left unmatched: 7. Per the germline V gene, CDR1 is MDHEN and CDR2 is SYDVKM. The CDR3 protein is CASSPIRGREKLFF. The CDR3 bases are TGTGCCAGCAGTCCGATCAGGGGGCGAGAAAAACTGTTTTTT.

This chain uses TRBV5-6 with TRBJ1-2; 7 bases are a match to TRBD1. The length of the CDR3 is 14 residues. After removal of 3 bases from V and 2 bases from J, the junction contained 4 bases not matched to a gene. CDR1 is SGHDT and CDR2 is YYEEEE in the germline V gene. CDR3 residues: CASSWGTENYGYTF. As DNA, the CDR3 is TGTGCCAGCAGCTGGGGGACAGAAAACTATGGCTACACCTTC.

The CDR3 nucleotides are TGTACTTCGGGGGGAAAAAGGACAGATGAGCAGTTCTTC. It codes for CTSGGKRTDEQFF. The chain is built from TRBV6-4 and TRBJ2-1; perhaps TRBD2 as D (7 bases). The germline V gene has CDR1 MRHNA and CDR2 SNTAGT. The CDR3 sequence is 13 residues long.

The chain joins TRBV6-4 to TRBJ1-1; a weak D match, TRBD1 (5 bases). V lost 2 bases and J 8 bases, leaving 12 bases between the germline ends. The length of the CDR3 is 13 residues. Germline V gene sequence: CDR1 MRHNA, CDR2 SNTAGT. This chain's CDR3 is CASSDQAGEEAFF. CDR3 nucleotide sequence: TGTGCCAGCAGTGACCAGGCGGGGGAGGAAGCTTTCTTT.

This sequence joins TRBV5-1 and TRBJ2-1; 8 nucleotides match TRBD2. Trimming removed 0 bases from V and 0 bases from J; junction bases left unmatched: 5. Germline V lookup: CDR1 SGHRS, CDR2 YFSETQ. This CDR3 contains 17 residues. Here the CDR3 DNA reads TGCGCCAGCAGCTTGGGCGGTAGCGGGACCTCCTACAATGAGCAGTTCTTC. This codes for CASSLGGSGTSYNEQFF.

CDR3 coding DNA: TGTGCCATCAGTGAAGGACTAGTAGGCACAGATACGCAGTATTTT. Its translation is CAISEGLVGTDTQYF. The chain carries TRBV10-3 and TRBJ2-3, with 7 nucleotides matching TRBD2. Germline V gene lookup returns CDR1 ENHRY and CDR2 SYGVKD. The CDR3 contains 15 residues. Losses at the gene ends were 3 bases for V and 1 base for J; bases not matched to a gene: 4.

V and J are TRBV18 and TRBJ2-7; the match to TRBD1 covers 7 bases. The CDR3 totals 14 residues. Trimming at V came to 6 bases and at J to 2 bases, leaving 7 bases not matched to a gene. In germline, CDR1 is KGHSH, CDR2 LQKENI. The CDR3 bases are TGTGCCAGCTCCCGCGGACAGGAGACCTACGAGCAGTACTTC. Amino acid sequence: CASSRGQETYEQYF.

The chain links TRBV19 to TRBJ1-4; TRBD1 aligns across 10 bases. Germline CDR1 is LNHDA and CDR2 is SQIVND (reference sequence). J lost 7 bases, V lost 7 bases, and 6 bases had no gene match. This CDR3 contains 14 residues. In DNA form, the CDR3 reads TGTGCCAGTAAGAGGGACAGGGGATTTGAAAAACTGTTTTTT. Encoded protein: CASKRDRGFEKLFF.

This clone was detected only a few times. The V gene is TRBV19, the J gene TRBJ1-2; 9 bases are a match to TRBD1. The CDR3 is 15 residues long. From germline, CDR1 is LNHDA and CDR2 SQIVND (reference sequence). V trimming: 5 bases; J trimming: 3 bases; junction bases outside the gene matches: 7. The CDR3 loop is CASSPNRGRDYGYTF. The CDR3 bases are TGTGCCAGTAGTCCAAACAGGGGGCGCGACTATGGCTACACCTTC.

The chain uses TRBV10-1 and TRBJ1-1, with 11 bases identical to TRBD1. J lost 0 bases, V lost 7 bases, and 19 bases had no gene match. Germline loops: CDR1 WNHNN, CDR2 SYGVQD (reference sequence). The length of the CDR3 is 20 residues. The CDR3 DNA sequence: TGCGCCAGCAACCCATCGGGGGTAGGACAGGGGGCTCTCGTGAACACTGAAGCTTTCTTT. Protein product: CASNPSGVGQGALVNTEAFF.

A remark on this clone: Other DNA variants within this sample encode the same CDR3. This chain connects TRBV7-9 to TRBJ2-7; D not resolved. V lost 2 bases and J lost 2, with 7 bases in between. Germline V gene data show CDR1 as SEHNR and CDR2 as FQNEAQ (reference sequence). This CDR3 is 13 amino acids long. The CDR3 sequence is CASSLPGAYEQYF. The CDR3 nucleotides read TGTGCCAGCAGCTTACCCGGAGCCTACGAGCAGTACTTC. The whole variable domain, remainder taken from reference TRBV7-9 and TRBJ2-7, is DTGVSQNPRHKITKRGQNVTFRCDPISEHNRLYWYRQTLGQGPEFLTYFQNEAQLEKSRLLSDRFSAERPKGSFSTLEIQRTEQGDSAMYLCASSLPGAYEQYFGPGTRLTVT.

This clone has a single count. The chain couples TRBV11-2 to TRBJ1-6; a weak D match, TRBD1 (6 bases). The CDR3 runs to 15 residues. Trimming removed 5 bases from V and 6 bases from J, with 14 bases in between. Germline V gene sequence: CDR1 SGHAT, CDR2 FQNNGV. The CDR3 loop is CASSTRTVLNSPLHF. The CDR3 coding sequence is TGTGCCAGCAGCACCCGGACAGTACTTAATTCACCCCTCCACTTT.

The genes are TRBV6-6 and TRBJ1-2; no clear D gene. CDR3 length: 14 amino acids. V lost 2 bases, J lost 1 base, and 8 bases lay in between. Per germline, CDR1 MNHNY and CDR2 SVGAGI (reference sequence). Written as DNA, the CDR3 is TGTGCCAGCAGTTACGGCGGTGATAACTATGGCTACACCTTC. Translating gives CASSYGGDNYGYTF.

The chain couples TRBV6-6 to TRBJ1-1, with D possibly matching TRBD1 (6 bases). CDR1 is MNHNY, CDR2 SVGAGI, per germline (reference sequence). The V gene lost 7 bases and the J gene lost 3 bases, with 12 bases spanning the gap. The CDR3 is 13 residues long. Here the CDR3 DNA reads TGTGCCAGCATAGTACAGGGAGACACTGAAGCTTTCTTT. It encodes CASIVQGDTEAFF.

The chain combines TRBV27 with TRBJ2-7; 9 bases map to TRBD1. V dropped 5 bases and J dropped 2; count of bases not matched to a gene: 4. Germline V gene data show CDR1 as MNHEY and CDR2 as SMNVEV (reference sequence). CDR3 length: 14 amino acids. The CDR3 DNA sequence: TGTGCCAGCAGTCACCGACAGGGGGCCTACGAGCAGTACTTC. Amino acid sequence: CASSHRQGAYEQYF.

This clone was found a few times. The chain is built from TRBV9 and TRBJ2-5; D might be TRBD2 (6 bases). Between the trimmed V and J ends, which lost 3 bases and 1 base, there was a span of 16 bases. Germline lookup yields CDR1 SGDLS and CDR2 YYNGEE. CDR3 length: 16 amino acids. This chain's CDR3 is CASSGERRGFQETQYF. CDR3 in DNA: TGTGCCAGCAGCGGAGAGCGGAGGGGTTTCCAAGAGACCCAGTACTTC.

The chain has TRBV9 and TRBJ2-3; TRBD2 aligns across 12 bases. This CDR3 spans 18 amino acids. Germline CDR1 and CDR2: SGDLS and YYNGEE. Trimming cost V 2 bases and J 0 bases; bases outside gene matches: 7. The chain's CDR3 is CASSVTSGRTSSTDTQYF. In DNA, the CDR3 is TGTGCCAGCAGCGTCACTAGCGGGAGGACCTCTAGCACAGATACGCAGTATTTT. Using reference TRBV9 and TRBJ2-3 for the parts outside the CDR3, the full variable domain is DSGVTQTPKHLITATGQRVTLRCSPRSGDLSVYWYQQSLDQGLQFLIQYYNGEERAKGNILERFSAQQFPDLHSELNLSSLELGDSALYFCASSVTSGRTSSTDTQYFGPGTRLTVL.

This clone was seen once. The rearrangement joins TRBV29-1 to TRBJ1-1; TRBD1 aligns across 9 bases. This CDR3 contains 11 residues. The V gene end was trimmed by 6 bases and the J gene end by 11 bases; junction bases not matched to a gene: 7. The V gene's germline CDR1 is SQVTM and CDR2 ANQGSEA. The CDR3 DNA sequence: TGCAGCGTGGGCACACAGGGGGCGGCTTTCTTT. As protein: CSVGTQGAAFF.

This chain joins TRBV28 and TRBJ2-7; tentative D call: TRBD1 (6 bases). Trimming shortened V by 5 bases and J by 2 bases, and 13 bases separated the two germline ends. This CDR3 is 14 amino acids long. CDR1 and CDR2 from the germline V gene are MDHEN and SYDVKM. The CDR3 sequence is CASSGSRGPYEQYF. CDR3 in DNA: TGTGCCAGCAGTGGCAGCAGGGGACCCTACGAGCAGTACTTC.

The V gene is TRBV7-9, the J gene TRBJ1-6; 7 bases match TRBD1. The length of the CDR3 is 15 residues. CDR1 and CDR2 from the germline V gene are SEHNR and FQNEAQ (reference sequence). J lost 7 bases, V lost 5 bases, and 8 bases had no gene match. CDR3 sequence: CASSPQGVGNSPLHF. The CDR3 DNA reads TGTGCCAGCAGCCCCCAGGGGGTCGGCAATTCACCCCTCCACTTT.

The rearrangement uses TRBV30 and TRBJ1-1, with 7 bases lining up with TRBD1. This CDR3 has 12 amino acids. CDR1 is GTSNPN, CDR2 SVGIG, per germline (reference sequence). The ends lost 2 bases at V and 7 bases at J; junction bases unmatched: 4. The CDR3 is CAWSRGQREAFF. The CDR3 bases are TGTGCCTGGAGTCGGGGACAGCGTGAAGCTTTCTTT.

This rearrangement joins TRBV10-3 to TRBJ2-1; 11 positions match TRBD2. Germline CDR1 is ENHRY and CDR2 is SYGVKD. This CDR3 region has 18 residues. Trimming at V came to 7 bases and at J to 1 base, leaving 12 bases not matched to a gene. The CDR3 nucleotides read TGTGCCATCAAGGTTGGGACTAGCGGCGGGAATTCCTACAATGAGCAGTTCTTC. Translation: CAIKVGTSGGNSYNEQFF.

V is TRBV11-3 and J is TRBJ2-6; D uncertain. The germline V and J ends were trimmed by 0 bases and 0 bases, with 15 bases remaining between them. Looked up from germline, CDR1 is SGHNT and CDR2 is YENEEA. The CDR3 consists of 19 residues. The CDR3 DNA sequence: TGTGCCAGCAGCTTAGAAGGTCTCGGCGGATCCTCTGGGGCCAACGTCCTGACTTTC. It encodes CASSLEGLGGSSGANVLTF.

The V gene is TRBV30, the J gene TRBJ1-3; D unclear. The length of the CDR3 is 12 residues. Trimming took 5 bases from V and 4 from J, leaving 9 bases between them. Per the germline V gene, CDR1 is GTSNPN and CDR2 is SVGIG (reference sequence). CDR3 residues: CAWSGSGNTIYF. DNA for the CDR3: TGTGCCTGGTCCGGTTCGGGAAACACCATATATTTT.